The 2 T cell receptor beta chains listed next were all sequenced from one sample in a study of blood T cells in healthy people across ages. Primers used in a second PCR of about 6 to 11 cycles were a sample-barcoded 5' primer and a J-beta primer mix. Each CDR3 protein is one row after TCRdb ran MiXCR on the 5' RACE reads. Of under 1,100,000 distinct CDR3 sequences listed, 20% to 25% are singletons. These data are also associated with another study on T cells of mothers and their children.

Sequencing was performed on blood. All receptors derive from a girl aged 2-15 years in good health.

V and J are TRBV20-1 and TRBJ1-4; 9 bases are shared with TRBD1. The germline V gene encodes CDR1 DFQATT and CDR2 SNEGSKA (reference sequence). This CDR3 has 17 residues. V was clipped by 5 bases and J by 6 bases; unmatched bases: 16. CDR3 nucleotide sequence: TGCAGTGCTCTCTCATTCTCCGGGACAGGGCAATATGAAAAACTGTTTTTT. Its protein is CSALSFSGTGQYEKLFF.

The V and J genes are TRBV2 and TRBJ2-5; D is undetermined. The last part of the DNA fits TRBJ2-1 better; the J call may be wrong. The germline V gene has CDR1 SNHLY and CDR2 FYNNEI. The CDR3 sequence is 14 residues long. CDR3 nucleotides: TGTGCCAGCGCTCCAATCGGTGTATACAATGAGCAGTTCTTC. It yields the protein CASAPIGVYNEQFF.